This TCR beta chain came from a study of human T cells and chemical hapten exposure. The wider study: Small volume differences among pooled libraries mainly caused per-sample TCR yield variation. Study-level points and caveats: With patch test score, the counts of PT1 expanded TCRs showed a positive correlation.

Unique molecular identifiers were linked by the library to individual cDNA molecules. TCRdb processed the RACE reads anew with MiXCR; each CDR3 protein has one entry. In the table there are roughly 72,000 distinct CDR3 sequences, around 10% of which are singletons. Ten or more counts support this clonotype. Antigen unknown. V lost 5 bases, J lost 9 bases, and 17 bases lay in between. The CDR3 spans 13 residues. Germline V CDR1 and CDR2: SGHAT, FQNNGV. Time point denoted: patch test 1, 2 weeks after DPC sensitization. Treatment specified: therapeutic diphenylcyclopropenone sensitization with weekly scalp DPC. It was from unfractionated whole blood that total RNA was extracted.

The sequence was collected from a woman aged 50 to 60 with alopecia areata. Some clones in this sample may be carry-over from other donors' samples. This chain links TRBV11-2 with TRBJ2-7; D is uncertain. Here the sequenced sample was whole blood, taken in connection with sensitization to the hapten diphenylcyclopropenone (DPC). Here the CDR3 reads CASSTSLGSWQYF. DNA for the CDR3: TGTGCCAGCAGCACCAGCTTAGGGTCGTGGCAGTACTTC.